This TCR beta chain emerged from a study of T cells in Graves' hyperthyroidism and ophthalmopathy. About the study: The blood sample was taken at first diagnosis, before treatment began.

Trimming pared 6 bases from V and 10 bases from J, leaving 15 bases between. Germline lookup yields CDR1 MNHEY and CDR2 SVGEGT. CDR3 length: 12 residues. TCR beta CDR3 sequences were amplified from RNA transcripts. An initial round of RT-PCR targeting the TCR CDR3 relied on the HTBI primer set. TCRdb analysed the multiplex PCR reads with MiXCR anew, one entry per CDR3 protein. Of around 290,000 distinct CDR3 sequences in the sample, about 15% are singletons; the top ten hold over 45%. This clonotype was counted at least ten times. The sample was blood. The chain links TRBV6-2 or TRBV6-3 to TRBJ1-1; possibly TRBD1 for D (5 bases). This receptor was obtained from a woman aged 55-69 years with Graves' ophthalmopathy. In DNA form, the CDR3 reads TGTGCCAGCAGAAGGACAAGTCGGGGAGCTTTCTTT. Translation gives CASRRTSRGAFF.